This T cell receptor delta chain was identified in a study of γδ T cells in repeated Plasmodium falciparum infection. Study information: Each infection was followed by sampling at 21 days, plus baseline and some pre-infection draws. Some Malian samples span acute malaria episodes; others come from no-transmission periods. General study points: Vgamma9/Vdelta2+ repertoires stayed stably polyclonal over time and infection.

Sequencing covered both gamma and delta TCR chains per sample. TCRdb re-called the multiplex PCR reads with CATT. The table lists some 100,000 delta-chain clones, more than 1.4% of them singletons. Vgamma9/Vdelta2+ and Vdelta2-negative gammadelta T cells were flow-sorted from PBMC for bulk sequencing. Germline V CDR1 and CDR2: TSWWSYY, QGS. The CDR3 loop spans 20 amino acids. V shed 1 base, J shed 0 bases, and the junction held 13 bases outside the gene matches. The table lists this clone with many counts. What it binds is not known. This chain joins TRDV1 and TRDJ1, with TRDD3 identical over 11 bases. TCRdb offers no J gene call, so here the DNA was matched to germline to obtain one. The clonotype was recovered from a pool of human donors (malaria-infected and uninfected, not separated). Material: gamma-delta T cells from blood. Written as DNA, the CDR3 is TGTGCTCTTGGGGAACCCGGGGGGAGCTGGGGGATACCGTACACCGATAAACTCATCTTT. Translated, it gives CALGEPGGSWGIPYTDKLIF.